This T cell receptor (beta chain) appears in the sequencing data of a study of blood T cell repertoires in COVID-19. Study at large: Sites in the United States, Italy and Spain provided acute and convalescent COVID-19 samples. The cDNA or gDNA used as material had been derived from T cells, B-cell-depleted T cells, or PBMCs.

The CDR3 consists of 14 residues. Germline assignment: CDR1 SQVTM and CDR2 ANQGSEA. The V and J ends lost 6 bases and 5 bases respectively, with 20 bases between them. Authors' methods: Researchers report that nucleated cell counts were estimated from reference gene primer amplification. Some clones are missing from TCRdb's copy, which holds only in-frame ones; the method was immunoSEQ multiplex PCR. Clonal size and the V and J genes are those of that table, whereas D and trimming came from the DNA. The sample carries roughly 390,000 clones, around 84% recorded once. Material for sequencing was peripheral blood. This clonotype was obtained from a woman aged 18-35 years with acute or convalescent COVID-19. The rearrangement links TRBV29-1 to TRBJ2-7; D is possibly TRBD2 (6 bases). CDR3: CSVLKTPSGDEQYF. Here the CDR3 DNA reads TGCAGCGTGTTAAAGACACCTTCGGGGGACGAGCAGTACTTC.